Below, 24 T cell receptor beta chains from the same sample are listed, as sequenced in a study of Graves' ophthalmopathy and Graves' hyperthyroidism. Researchers took RNA transcripts and amplified TCR beta CDR3 regions from them. The workflow started with a first-round RT-PCR run with HTBI primers and then moved on to a second-round multiplex PCR. Each CDR3 protein gets one entry after TCRdb re-called the multiplex PCR reads with MiXCR. The table has hundreds of thousands of distinct CDR3 sequences, about 20% seen once. Sequences were obtained from peripheral blood. The receptors originated from a woman between 18 and 30 years old with stable Graves' hyperthyroidism. Some clones in this sample may be carry-over from other donors' samples.

The J gene is TRBJ1-1, the V gene TRBV11-2, with TRBD1 matching over 9 bases. After removal of 3 bases from V and 0 bases from J, the junction contained 5 bases not matched to a gene. The germline gives CDR1 SGHAT, CDR2 FQNNGV. This CDR3 comprises 16 residues. The CDR3 spells CASSFRDRAMNTEAFF. For the CDR3, the DNA is TGTGCCAGCAGCTTCCGGGACAGGGCCATGAACACTGAAGCTTTCTTT.

This clonotype was recorded a few times. This chain links TRBV6-1 with TRBJ2-5, with TRBD2 matching over 13 bases. The length of the CDR3 is 18 residues. Trimming at V came to 5 bases and at J to 0 bases, leaving 9 bases not matched to a gene. Looked up from germline, CDR1 is MNHNS and CDR2 is SASEGT. The CDR3 here is CASSPGTSGARNQETQYF. The CDR3 bases are TGTGCCAGCAGTCCTGGGACTAGCGGGGCCCGCAACCAAGAGACCCAGTACTTC.

This clonotype was detected only a few times. V and J are TRBV7-9 and TRBJ1-1; D gene unclear. This CDR3 comprises 12 residues. Germline lookup yields CDR1 SEHNR and CDR2 FQNEAQ (reference sequence). Trimming left V 5 bases short and J 8 bases short, with 12 bases between. The chain's CDR3 is CASSPMMTEAFF. CDR3 nucleotides: TGTGCCAGCAGCCCGATGATGACAGAAGCTTTCTTT.

This clonotype was recorded at least ten times. This chain connects TRBV18 to TRBJ1-6, with no clear D. V gave up 6 bases and J gave up 7 bases, with 13 bases separating them. Per the germline V gene, CDR1 is KGHSH and CDR2 is LQKENI. The CDR3 has 14 amino acids. The CDR3: CASSSLTRNSPLHF. The CDR3 DNA sequence: TGTGCCAGCTCCTCCCTGACAAGGAATTCACCCCTCCACTTT.

This clonotype was picked up many times. The J gene is TRBJ1-2, the V gene TRBV20-1, with TRBD1 as a possible D gene (5 bases). Germline V lookup: CDR1 DFQATT, CDR2 SNEGSKA (reference sequence). The V gene lost 3 bases and the J gene lost 4 bases, with 15 bases spanning the gap. CDR3 length: 14 amino acids. CDR3 bases: TGCAGTGCTAGTCTACAGGACGATGGCTATGGCTACACCTTC. This sequence encodes CSASLQDDGYGYTF.

J is TRBJ2-5 and V is TRBV5-1; D possibly uses TRBD1 or TRBD2 (6 bases each). The CDR3 has 17 residues. The ends were cut back, 4 bases at V and 0 bases at J, with 19 bases in the middle. Germline V lookup: CDR1 SGHRS, CDR2 YFSETQ. The CDR3 bases are TGCGCCAGCAGCAGGAGGGGGGACACCACGTACCAAGAGACCCAGTACTTC. The encoded protein is CASSRRGDTTYQETQYF.

In this sample, this clonotype turned up many times. The CDR3 coding sequence is TGTGCCAGCACCCGGGACAGGGTTGCCGGGGAGCTGTTTTTT. Translation gives CASTRDRVAGELFF. This sequence joins TRBV2 and TRBJ2-2; TRBD1 matches 9 bases. The germline V gene has CDR1 SNHLY and CDR2 FYNNEI. The V and J ends lost 7 bases and 6 bases, in that order; junction bases with no gene match: 6. The CDR3 contains 14 residues. The full variable domain, completed using reference TRBV2 and TRBJ2-2, is EPEVTQTPSHQVTQMGQEVILRCVPISNHLYFYWYRQILGQKVEFLVSFYNNEISEKSEIFDDQFSVERPDGSNFTLKIRSTKLEDSAMYFCASTRDRVAGELFFGEGSRLTVL.

This clonotype was detected ten times or more. The V call is TRBV7-3, the J call TRBJ2-5, with D uncertain. There are 14 residues in the CDR3. Germline V gene lookup returns CDR1 SGHTA and CDR2 FQGTGA. Trimming took 0 bases from V and 0 from J, leaving 5 bases between them. The DNA of the CDR3 is TGTGCCAGCAGCTTAACGGGGTACCAAGAGACCCAGTACTTC. Amino acids: CASSLTGYQETQYF.

This clonotype came up a few times. Possible read error: a much larger clone is one base away. J is TRBJ2-5 and V is TRBV5-1; D is possibly TRBD1 or TRBD2 (5 bases each). The V end was cut by 5 bases, the J end by 3 bases, with 11 bases between. The CDR3 extends over 13 amino acids. Germline CDR1 reads SGHRS; CDR2 reads YFSETQ. The CDR3 sequence: CASRLVGEETQYF. The CDR3, as DNA: TGCGCCAGCAGACTAGTGGGGGAAGAGACCCAGTACTTC.

The CDR3 sequence is CASSQGYWNSPLHF. The DNA for the CDR3 is TGTGCCAGCAGTCAGGGTTATTGGAATTCACCCCTCCACTTT. This sequence joins TRBV12-3 or TRBV12-4 and TRBJ1-6; D is perhaps TRBD1 (5 bases). V lost 5 bases and J 7 bases, leaving 12 bases between the germline ends. The CDR3 sequence is 14 residues long.

This clonotype has a count of ten or more. This chain connects TRBV15 to TRBJ1-6; D gene unclear. The CDR3 is 14 residues long. V dropped 3 bases and J dropped 7 bases, with 10 bases sitting between them. The germline V gene has CDR1 LNHNV and CDR2 YYDKDF (reference sequence). The CDR3 sequence is CATSSRTPNSPLHF. The CDR3 bases are TGTGCCACCAGCAGCCGGACCCCCAATTCACCCCTCCACTTT.

This clonotype was seen ten or more times. The J gene is TRBJ1-1, the V gene TRBV15; 11 nucleotides agree with TRBD1. Germline V CDR1 and CDR2: LNHNV, YYDKDF (reference sequence). Losses at the gene ends were 0 bases for V and 2 bases for J; bases not matched to a gene: 2. The CDR3 is 16 amino acids. The CDR3 DNA reads TGTGCCACCAGCAGAGATTGGACAGGGGGCAACACTGAAGCTTTCTTT. Its protein product is CATSRDWTGGNTEAFF.

This clonotype showed up many times. The junction departs from the called germline gene at one end, perhaps through a read error. This chain uses TRBV2 with TRBJ1-1; D remains ambiguous. The CDR3 spans 12 residues. CDR1 is SNHLY, CDR2 FYNNEI, per germline. The CDR3 protein is CASSQEGTLHPF. Here the CDR3 DNA reads TGTGCCAGCAGTCAAGAGGGAACCCTCCACCCTTTT.

J is TRBJ2-5 and V is TRBV24-1; no clear D gene. The germline V gene encodes CDR1 KGHDR and CDR2 SFDVKD. V shed 6 bases and J shed 3 bases, with 4 bases lying between them. The CDR3 contains 11 residues. The CDR3 is CATSQEETQYF. The DNA of the CDR3 is TGTGCCACCAGTCAAGAAGAGACCCAGTACTTC.

This clonotype was recorded at least ten times. The V gene is TRBV6-1, the J gene TRBJ1-5, with TRBD1 as a possible D gene (6 bases). Germline V lookup: CDR1 MNHNS, CDR2 SASEGT. The CDR3 extends over 15 amino acids. V shed 6 bases and J shed 2 bases, with 14 bases lying between them. The CDR3 DNA reads as TGTGCCAGCAGACCCGACAGGTCGGGCAATCAGCCCCAGCATTTT. Amino acid sequence: CASRPDRSGNQPQHF.

This clonotype was found many times. CDR3 sequence: CAGKGQGATGELFF. CDR3 DNA sequence: TGTGCCGGAAAAGGACAGGGGGCTACCGGGGAGCTGTTTTTT. The chain couples TRBV28 to TRBJ2-2, with 11 bases identical to TRBD1. Germline assignment: CDR1 MDHEN and CDR2 SYDVKM. Germline trimming cut 11 bases from V and 5 bases from J; bases unmatched to any gene: 7. The CDR3 length is 14 residues.

The count of this clonotype is one. The CDR3, as DNA: TGTGCCACCAGCACATCCGACAGGGAAACTGGAAACACCATATATTTT. Translating it yields CATSTSDRETGNTIYF. The chain employs TRBV24-1 and TRBJ1-3, with TRBD1 identical over 7 bases. The CDR3 contains 16 residues. V shed 7 bases, J shed 2 bases, and the junction held 10 bases outside the gene matches. Germline CDR1 KGHDR, CDR2 SFDVKD.

This clonotype was seen repeatedly, ten times or more. V is TRBV20-1 and J is TRBJ1-2; TRBD1 aligns across 8 bases. This CDR3 is 13 amino acids long. In germline, CDR1 is DFQATT, CDR2 SNEGSKA (reference sequence). J was trimmed by 7 bases and V by 5 bases; bases with no gene match: 9. The CDR3 region has the DNA TGCAGTGCTGTCGGACAGGGAAGCCTTGGCTACACCTTC. Its translation: CSAVGQGSLGYTF.

With regard to this clonotype: Since no conserved phenylalanine or tryptophan closes the CDR3, a read error is the likely cause. Because the CDR3's place on the DNA is in doubt, the DNA is left out and the CDR3 is given as listed by TCRdb. The chain couples TRBV6-1 to TRBJ2-5; no check of the table's D call, TRBD1, against the DNA was made. Inclusive of both ends, the CDR3 amounts to 16 amino acids. CDR1 is MNHNS and CDR2 is SASEGT in the germline V gene. CDR3 amino acids: CASSAQGRDSPLHFGN.

This clonotype was recorded at least ten times. This chain connects TRBV7-6 to TRBJ1-1, with a weak D call TRBD1 (6 bases). From germline, CDR1 is SGHVS and CDR2 FNYEAQ. CDR3 length: 16 residues. Trimming pared 4 bases from V and 5 bases from J, leaving 20 bases between. CDR3 sequence (DNA): TGTGCCAGCAGCTCGCGAACCGGGGGGCGAGGGACTGAAGCTTTCTTT. Translated, it gives CASSSRTGGRGTEAFF.

The rearrangement links TRBV30 to TRBJ2-7; the D is unclear. Germline V gives CDR1 GTSNPN, CDR2 SVGIG (reference sequence). The CDR3 consists of 12 residues. V lost 6 bases to trimming and J lost 1 base, with 10 bases between them. DNA for the CDR3: TGTGCCTGCGCTGGGGTTTCCTACGAGCAGTACTTC. The encoded protein is CACAGVSYEQYF.

The sample holds a few counts of this clonotype. The V and J genes are TRBV18 and TRBJ1-2; D is ambiguous. The V gene's germline CDR1 is KGHSH and CDR2 LQKENI. Trimming removed 6 bases from V and 2 bases from J, with 10 bases in between. The CDR3 is 13 amino acids. The CDR3 region is CASSQIDNYGYTF. The CDR3 DNA is TGTGCCAGCTCTCAAATTGACAACTATGGCTACACCTTC.

For this clonotype: The junction shows a germline mismatch at one end, possibly a read error. The chain is built from TRBV5-1 and TRBJ1-5; D ambiguous. CDR3 length: 14 amino acids. Germline values: CDR1 SGHRS, CDR2 YFSETQ. In nucleotides, the CDR3 is TGCGCCAGCAGCTTGGGCTCAGGCAATCAGCCCCAGCGTTTT. The encoded protein is CASSLGSGNQPQRF.

This clonotype has a count of ten or more. This chain links TRBV6-1 with TRBJ2-5; 7 positions match TRBD2. Trimming cost V 0 bases and J 5 bases; bases outside gene matches: 9. Germline V gene data show CDR1 as MNHNS and CDR2 as SASEGT. This CDR3 is 16 amino acids long. DNA of the CDR3: TGTGCCAGCAGTGAAGCGTTAGGCGGGGGAGTGGAGACCCAGTACTTC. Translated: CASSEALGGGVETQYF.